Each of the 5 T cell receptor beta chains below was sequenced from the same sample in a study of CD8 T cells in Susac syndrome. Random hexamers served to reverse transcribe about 0.5 to 1 ug RNA. TCRdb re-derived calls from the immunoSEQ multiplex PCR reads in MiXCR, one entry per CDR3 protein. Among fewer than 35,000 distinct CDR3 sequences listed, roughly 92% were seen once. Material for sequencing was CD8+ T cells from PBMCs. These receptors came from a human donor in good health.

The chain is built from TRBV9 and TRBJ2-5; possibly TRBD1 or TRBD2 for D (5 bases each). The CDR3 covers 14 residues. In germline, CDR1 is SGDLS, CDR2 YYNGEE. The ends were cut back, 4 bases at V and 4 bases at J, with 14 bases in the middle. The CDR3 sequence: CASSPGQYRETQYF. For the CDR3, the DNA is TGTGCCAGCAGCCCGGGGCAATATAGAGAGACCCAGTACTTC.

The chain has TRBV5-6 and TRBJ1-2, with D unresolved. V was clipped by 1 base and J by 4 bases, with 8 bases between them. The CDR3 length is 13 residues. The germline gives CDR1 SGHDT, CDR2 YYEEEE. CDR3 nucleotide sequence: TGTGCCAGCAGCTTGAGAGGGATCTATGGCTACACCTTC. Residues: CASSLRGIYGYTF.

The chain uses TRBV29-1 and TRBJ2-4, with a tentative D call TRBD2 (6 bases). The CDR3 has 14 residues. Germline V lookup: CDR1 SQVTM, CDR2 ANQGSEA. Trimming took off 4 bases at V and 0 bases at J, with 10 bases between the two ends. In DNA, the CDR3 is TGCAGCGTTGGGGGGGATATAGCCAAAAACATTCAGTACTTC. Its protein is CSVGGDIAKNIQYF.

The rearrangement links TRBV7-9 to TRBJ1-1; D perhaps matches TRBD1 (5 bases). V was trimmed by 5 bases and J by 5 bases, leaving 9 bases between them. Germline V lookup: CDR1 SEHNR, CDR2 FQNEAQ (reference sequence). The CDR3 length is 12 residues. The CDR3 DNA follows: TGTGCCAGCAGCCCGGAGGGGACTGAAGCTTTCTTT. This translates into CASSPEGTEAFF.

The chain links TRBV6-5 to TRBJ1-3, with no clear D. The CDR3 length is 16 residues. The V end was cut by 1 base, the J end by 4 bases, with 14 bases between. Germline CDR1 is MNHEY and CDR2 is SVGAGI. The CDR3 bases are TGTGCCAGCAGTTACTTAAACCCTTTCCCCGGAAACACCATATATTTT. Protein: CASSYLNPFPGNTIYF.